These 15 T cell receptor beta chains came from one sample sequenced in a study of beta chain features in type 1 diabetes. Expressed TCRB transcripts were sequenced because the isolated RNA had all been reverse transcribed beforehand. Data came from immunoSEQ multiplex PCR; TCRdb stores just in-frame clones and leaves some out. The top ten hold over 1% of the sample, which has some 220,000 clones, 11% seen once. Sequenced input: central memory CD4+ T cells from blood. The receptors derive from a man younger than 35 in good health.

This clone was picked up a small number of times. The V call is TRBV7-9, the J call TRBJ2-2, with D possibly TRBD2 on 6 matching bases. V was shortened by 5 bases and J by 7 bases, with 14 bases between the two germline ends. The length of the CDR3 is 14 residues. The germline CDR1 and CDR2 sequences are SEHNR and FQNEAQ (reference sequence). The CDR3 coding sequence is TGTGCCAGCAGCCTTCGGGGGTCCAGCGGGGAGCTGTTTTTT. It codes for CASSLRGSSGELFF.

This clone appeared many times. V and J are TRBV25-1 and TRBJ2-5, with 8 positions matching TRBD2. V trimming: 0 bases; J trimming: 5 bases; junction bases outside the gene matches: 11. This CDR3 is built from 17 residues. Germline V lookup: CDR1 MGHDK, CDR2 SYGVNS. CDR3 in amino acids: CASSEYGGSGTGETQYF. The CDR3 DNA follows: TGTGCCAGCAGTGAATATGGCGGTAGCGGGACGGGGGAGACCCAGTACTTC.

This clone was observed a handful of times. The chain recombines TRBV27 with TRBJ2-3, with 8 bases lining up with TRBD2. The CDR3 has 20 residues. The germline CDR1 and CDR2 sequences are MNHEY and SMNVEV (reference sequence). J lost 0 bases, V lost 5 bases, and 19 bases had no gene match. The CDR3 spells CASSPRGGAGGSGSTDTQYF. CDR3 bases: TGTGCCAGCAGTCCACGCGGCGGGGCGGGAGGCTCAGGTAGCACAGATACGCAGTATTTT.

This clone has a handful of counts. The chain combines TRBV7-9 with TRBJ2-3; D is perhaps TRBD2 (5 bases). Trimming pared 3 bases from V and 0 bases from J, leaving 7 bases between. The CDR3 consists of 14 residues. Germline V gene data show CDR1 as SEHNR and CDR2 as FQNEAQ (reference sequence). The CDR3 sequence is CASSLAGSTDTQYF. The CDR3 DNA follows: TGTGCCAGCAGCTTGGCGGGCAGCACAGATACGCAGTATTTT.

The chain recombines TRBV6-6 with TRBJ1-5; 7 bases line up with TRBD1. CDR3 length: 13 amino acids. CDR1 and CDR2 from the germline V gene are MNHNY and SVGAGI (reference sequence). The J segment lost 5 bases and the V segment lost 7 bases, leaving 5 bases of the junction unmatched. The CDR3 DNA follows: TGTGCCAGCAACCAGGGGGGGGATCAGCCCCAGCATTTT. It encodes CASNQGGDQPQHF.

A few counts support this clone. The CDR3 region has the DNA TGTGCCAGCAGCCCCGGCCCGGCCCGGGGCACAGATACGCAGTATTTT. Translation: CASSPGPARGTDTQYF. This chain uses TRBV7-3 with TRBJ2-3; no clear D gene. The V gene's germline CDR1 is SGHTA and CDR2 FQGTGA. V shed 5 bases and J shed 1 base, with 16 bases lying between them. The CDR3 runs to 16 residues.

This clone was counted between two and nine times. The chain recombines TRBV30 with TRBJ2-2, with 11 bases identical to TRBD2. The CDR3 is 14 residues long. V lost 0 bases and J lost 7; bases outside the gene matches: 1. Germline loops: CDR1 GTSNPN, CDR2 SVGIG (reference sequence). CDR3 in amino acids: CAWSVLAGVGELFF. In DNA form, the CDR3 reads TGTGCCTGGAGTGTACTAGCGGGAGTCGGGGAGCTGTTTTTT.

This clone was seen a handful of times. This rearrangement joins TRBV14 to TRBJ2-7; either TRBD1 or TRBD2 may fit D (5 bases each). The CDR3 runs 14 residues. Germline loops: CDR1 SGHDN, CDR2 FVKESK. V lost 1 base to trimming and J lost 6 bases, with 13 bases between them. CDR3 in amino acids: CASSQAGTRTEQYF. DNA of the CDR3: TGTGCCAGCAGCCAAGCCGGGACCAGGACCGAGCAGTACTTC. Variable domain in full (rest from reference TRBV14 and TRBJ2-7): EAGVTQFPSHSVIEKGQTVTLRCDPISGHDNLYWYRRVMGKEIKFLLHFVKESKQDESGMPNNRFLAERTGGTYSTLKVQPAELEDSGVYFCASSQAGTRTEQYFGPGTRLTVT.

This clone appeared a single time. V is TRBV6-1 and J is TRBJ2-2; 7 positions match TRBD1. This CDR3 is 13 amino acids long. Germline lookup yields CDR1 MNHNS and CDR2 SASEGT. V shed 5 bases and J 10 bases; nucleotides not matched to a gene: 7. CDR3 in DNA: TGTGCCAGCAGTCGACAGGGAAAGGAGGAGCTGTTTTTT. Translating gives CASSRQGKEELFF.

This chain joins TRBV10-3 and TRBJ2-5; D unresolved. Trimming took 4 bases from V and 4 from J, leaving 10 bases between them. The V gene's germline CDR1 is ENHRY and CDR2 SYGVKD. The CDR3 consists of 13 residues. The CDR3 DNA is TGTGCCATCAGTGGCAGCCTGGGAGAGACCCAGTACTTC. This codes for CAISGSLGETQYF.

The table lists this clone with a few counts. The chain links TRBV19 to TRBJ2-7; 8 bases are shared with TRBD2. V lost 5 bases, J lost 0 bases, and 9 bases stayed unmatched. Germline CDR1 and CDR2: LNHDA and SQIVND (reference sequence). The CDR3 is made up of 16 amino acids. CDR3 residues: CASSAQPSGLSYEQYF. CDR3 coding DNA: TGTGCCAGTAGTGCCCAACCTAGCGGGCTCTCCTACGAGCAGTACTTC.

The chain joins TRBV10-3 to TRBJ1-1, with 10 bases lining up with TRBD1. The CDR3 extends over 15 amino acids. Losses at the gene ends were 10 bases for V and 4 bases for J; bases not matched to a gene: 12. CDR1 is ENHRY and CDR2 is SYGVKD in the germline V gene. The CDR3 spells CATRPDRGFSTEAFF. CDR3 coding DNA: TGTGCCACCAGACCGGACAGGGGGTTTAGCACTGAAGCTTTCTTT.

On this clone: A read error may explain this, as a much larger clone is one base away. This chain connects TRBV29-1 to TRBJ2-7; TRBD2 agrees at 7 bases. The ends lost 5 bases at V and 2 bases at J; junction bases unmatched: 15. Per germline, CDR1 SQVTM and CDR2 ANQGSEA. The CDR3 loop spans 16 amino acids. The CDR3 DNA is TGCAGCGTTAGGTGGGGGGGAGGGACGGAGACCTACGAGCAGTACTTC. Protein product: CSVRWGGGTETYEQYF.

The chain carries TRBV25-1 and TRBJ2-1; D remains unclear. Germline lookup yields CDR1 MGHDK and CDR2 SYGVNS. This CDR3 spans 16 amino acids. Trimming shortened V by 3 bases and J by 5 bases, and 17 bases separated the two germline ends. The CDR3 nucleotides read TGTGCCAGCAGTGACCCTCGTCTCGGTACTAACAATGAGCAGTTCTTC. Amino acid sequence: CASSDPRLGTNNEQFF. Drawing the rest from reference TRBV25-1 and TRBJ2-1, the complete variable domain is EADIYQTPRYLVIGTGKKITLECSQTMGHDKMYWYQQDPGMELHLIHYSYGVNSTEKGDLSSESTVSRIRTEHFPLTLESARPSHTSQYLCASSDPRLGTNNEQFFGPGTRLTVL.

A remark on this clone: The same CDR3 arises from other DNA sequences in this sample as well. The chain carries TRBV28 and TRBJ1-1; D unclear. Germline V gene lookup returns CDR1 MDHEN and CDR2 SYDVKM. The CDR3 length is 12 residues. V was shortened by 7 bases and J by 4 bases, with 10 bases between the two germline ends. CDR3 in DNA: TGTGCCAGCACCTTGGGGAGCACTGAAGCTTTCTTT. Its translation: CASTLGSTEAFF.